The T cell receptor beta chain described here comes from a study of shared clonotypes between healthy human individuals. Splitting of CD4+ cells produced CD45RA+ naive and CD45RA-negative memory subsets. Clones were read by immunoSEQ multiplex PCR, and TCRdb kept only the in-frame ones, dropping some. The sample has under 600,000 clones, about 96% seen once. As regards this clone: The limits of the CDR3 on the DNA are not certain, so only TCRdb's listed CDR3 is given.

In germline, CDR1 is SGHDT, CDR2 YYEEEE. The CDR3 length equals 16 residues, ends included. This receptor was identified in a woman aged 25 to 39 in good health. The sequenced sample was naive CD4+ T cells sorted from blood. Subset in this sample: CD45RA+ positively selected. The rearrangement links TRBV5-6 to TRBJ2-1; the table names TRBD1, a call not compared with the DNA. CDR3 sequence: CASSLDFGQGPSEQFF.